Presented here are 27 T cell receptor beta chains from one specimen sequenced in a study of regulatory T cells in long-lasting Graves disease. The authors built TCR beta libraries using iRepertoire HTBI primers and Arm-PCR of CDR3 regions. TCRdb independently ran MiXCR on the multiplex PCR reads; one entry per CDR3 protein. The data contain a few hundred thousand distinct CDR3 sequences, 20% to 25% of them seen just once; the ten biggest clones take up approximately 27%. Time point defined: persistent/refractory GD, antithyroid drugs over 5 years with positive TRAb. PBMC-extracted RNA yielded the TCR library. This material consisted of peripheral blood mononuclear cells (PBMCs), taken when the disease was refractory, from a patient treated with antithyroid drugs. The source of these receptors is a woman aged 40 to 50 with Graves disease.

About this clonotype: A much more abundant neighbour one base away suggests this may be a read error. This sequence joins TRBV12-3 or TRBV12-4 and TRBJ2-6, with a weak D call TRBD2 (5 bases). The CDR3 totals 12 residues. The germline V and J ends were trimmed by 8 bases and 8 bases, with 10 bases remaining between them. The chain's CDR3 is CASQPGTNVLTF. CDR3 DNA sequence: TGTGCCAGCCAGCCCGGGACCAACGTCCTGACTTTC.

The chain joins TRBV6-2 or TRBV6-3 to TRBJ2-7; D could derive from TRBD1 or TRBD2 (5 bases each). This CDR3 has 17 residues. The V end lost 2 bases, the J end lost 2 bases, and 19 bases lay between the germline ends. The germline V gene has CDR1 MNHEY and CDR2 SVGEGT. Here the CDR3 reads CASSYDVGELTPYEQYF. The CDR3 region has the DNA TGTGCCAGCAGTTACGACGTGGGGGAACTAACCCCCTACGAGCAGTACTTC.

This clonotype was counted at least ten times. V and J are TRBV6-1 and TRBJ1-1; TRBD1 matches at 8 bases. The germline gives CDR1 MNHNS, CDR2 SASEGT. The CDR3 is 13 amino acids. The V segment lost 6 bases and the J segment 4 bases; nucleotides outside the gene matches: 4. The CDR3 DNA sequence: TGTGCCAGCAGAGAACAGGGGGGCACTGAAGCTTTCTTT. This gives the protein CASREQGGTEAFF.

This clonotype was detected many times. This chain joins TRBV18 and TRBJ1-5; D is perhaps TRBD1 (6 bases). This CDR3 comprises 12 residues. V lost 8 bases and J lost 6, with 11 bases in between. Looked up from germline, CDR1 is KGHSH and CDR2 is LQKENI. The CDR3 sequence is CASSPGVQPQHF. The CDR3 DNA reads as TGTGCCAGCAGCCCAGGGGTTCAGCCCCAGCATTTT.

This clonotype was observed many times. V usage is TRBV7-2 and J usage is TRBJ2-6, with D uncertain. V was pared by 3 bases and J by 4 bases, with 7 bases between. Per the germline V gene, CDR1 is SGHTA and CDR2 is FQGNSA. The CDR3 length is 14 residues. The DNA for the CDR3 is TGTGCCAGCAGCTTCGATTCCGGGGCCAACGTCCTGACTTTC. This gives the protein CASSFDSGANVLTF. Full variable domain (rest looked up from reference TRBV7-2 and TRBJ2-6): GAGVSQSPSNKVTEKGKDVELRCDPISGHTALYWYRQSLGQGLEFLIYFQGNSAPDKSGLPSDRFSAERTGGSVSTLTIQRTQQEDSAVYLCASSFDSGANVLTFGAGSRLTVL.

Turning to this clonotype: A junction boundary mismatches the germline segment, possibly from a read error. The V and J genes are TRBV2 and TRBJ2-6; 7 bases fit TRBD1. Looked up from germline, CDR1 is SNHLY and CDR2 is FYNNEI. The CDR3 has 16 amino acids. This CDR3 is CVSSMGQPSGANVLTF. The CDR3 nucleotides read TGTGTCAGCAGCATGGGACAGCCCTCTGGGGCCAACGTCCTGACTTTC.

The V and J genes are TRBV7-9 and TRBJ1-4; D might be TRBD1 (5 bases). This CDR3 has 16 amino acids. The germline V gene has CDR1 SEHNR and CDR2 FQNEAQ (reference sequence). V was trimmed by 6 bases and J by 4 bases, leaving 18 bases between them. CDR3 DNA sequence: TGTGCCAGCAGACCCCCTTACCGGGACGGTAATGAAAAACTGTTTTTT. Translating it yields CASRPPYRDGNEKLFF.

The CDR3 is CASSMGLAGLQETQYF. The DNA for the CDR3 is TGTGCCAGCAGTATGGGACTAGCGGGGCTCCAAGAGACCCAGTACTTC. The rearrangement links TRBV12-3 or TRBV12-4 to TRBJ2-5; 13 bases are shared with TRBD2. V lost 5 bases, J lost 1 base, and 4 bases stayed unmatched. This CDR3 contains 16 residues.

On this clonotype: A far larger clone is just one base off, so this is likely a read error. J is TRBJ2-5 and V is TRBV6-2 or TRBV6-3; D is perhaps TRBD2 (5 bases). The length of the CDR3 is 14 residues. V gave up 6 bases and J gave up 7 bases, with 18 bases separating them. In germline, CDR1 is MNHEY, CDR2 SVGEGT. The DNA for the CDR3 is TGTGCCAGCAGGGTATACGTCCAGGCGGGGACCCAGTACTTC. Amino acids: CASRVYVQAGTQYF.

The chain carries TRBV19 and TRBJ2-7; TRBD1 or TRBD2 may be the D gene (5 bases each). Trimming removed 1 base from V and 4 bases from J, with 11 bases in between. The CDR3 loop spans 14 amino acids. Looked up from germline, CDR1 is LNHDA and CDR2 is SQIVND (reference sequence). This CDR3 is CASSIGGTNYEQYF. The CDR3 DNA follows: TGTGCCAGTAGTATAGGTGGGACCAATTACGAGCAGTACTTC.

This clonotype was seen many times. The chain combines TRBV2 with TRBJ2-1; tentative D call: TRBD1 (6 bases). The length of the CDR3 is 18 residues. From germline, CDR1 is SNHLY and CDR2 FYNNEI. Trimming pared 3 bases from V and 0 bases from J, leaving 18 bases between. The CDR3 protein is CASSEGVTGISSYNEQFF. In DNA, the CDR3 is TGTGCCAGCAGTGAGGGGGTGACAGGTATTAGCTCCTACAATGAGCAGTTCTTC. Full variable domain (remainder filled in from reference TRBV2 and TRBJ2-1): EPEVTQTPSHQVTQMGQEVILRCVPISNHLYFYWYRQILGQKVEFLVSFYNNEISEKSEIFDDQFSVERPDGSNFTLKIRSTKLEDSAMYFCASSEGVTGISSYNEQFFGPGTRLTVL.

There are a few counts of this clonotype. V is TRBV4-2 and J is TRBJ2-7; no definite D call. The V gene lost 3 bases and the J gene lost 2 bases, with 11 bases spanning the gap. CDR3 length equals 14 residues. Germline V CDR1 and CDR2: LGHNA, YNFKEQ. The CDR3 coding sequence is TGTGCCAGCAGCCAGCAAAGAACCACCTACGAGCAGTACTTC. This gives the protein CASSQQRTTYEQYF.

The V call is TRBV15, the J call TRBJ2-1; TRBD1 aligns across 8 bases. The CDR3 totals 18 residues. Germline loops: CDR1 LNHNV, CDR2 YYDKDF (reference sequence). With 0 bases clipped from V and 7 bases from J, the junction kept 14 bases outside the gene matches. CDR3 coding DNA: TGTGCCACCAGCAGAGATTTGTCCGCGAGGACAGGGATGAATGAGCAGTTCTTC. The encoded protein is CATSRDLSARTGMNEQFF.

CDR3 loop: CASSLYGGKTQYF. The CDR3 coding sequence is TGTGCCAGCAGTTTATACGGGGGAAAGACCCAGTACTTC. The chain couples TRBV28 to TRBJ2-5, with D maybe TRBD2 (6 bases). Germline V gives CDR1 MDHEN, CDR2 SYDVKM. V lost 1 base and J lost 6, with 9 bases in between. This CDR3 comprises 13 residues. Full variable domain (outside the CDR3, taken from reference TRBV28 and TRBJ2-5): DVKVTQSSRYLVKRTGEKVFLECVQDMDHENMFWYRQDPGLGLRLIYFSYDVKMKEKGDIPEGYSVSREKKERFSLILESASTNQTSMYLCASSLYGGKTQYFGPGTRLLVL.

In its sample, this clonotype was seen a few times. The genes are TRBV15 and TRBJ1-4; tentative D call: TRBD1 (5 bases). The V end lost 3 bases, the J end lost 6 bases, and 14 bases lay between the germline ends. Germline CDR1 is LNHNV and CDR2 is YYDKDF (reference sequence). There are 15 residues in the CDR3. The CDR3 region is CATSSRQTNYEKLFF. CDR3 nucleotide sequence: TGTGCCACCAGCAGCCGACAGACCAATTATGAAAAACTGTTTTTT.

At least ten counts were recorded for this clonotype. The V call is TRBV12-5, the J call TRBJ1-1; 9 positions match TRBD1. The CDR3 runs 13 residues. Germline CDR1 LGHNT, CDR2 FRNRAP. After removal of 6 bases from V and 5 bases from J, the junction contained 4 bases not matched to a gene. CDR3 in amino acids: CASGQTGGTEAFF. Here the CDR3 DNA reads TGTGCTAGTGGCCAGACAGGGGGAACTGAAGCTTTCTTT. The full variable domain, with the rest looked up from reference TRBV12-5 and TRBJ1-1, is DARVTQTPRHKVTEMGQEVTMRCQPILGHNTVFWYRQTMMQGLELLAYFRNRAPLDDSGMPKDRFSAEMPDATLATLKIQPSEPRDSAVYFCASGQTGGTEAFFGQGTRLTVV.

The J gene is TRBJ2-7, the V gene TRBV7-9; no definite D call. With 2 bases removed from V and 6 bases from J, the gap between germline ends came to 8 bases. The CDR3 has 12 amino acids. The germline gives CDR1 SEHNR, CDR2 FQNEAQ (reference sequence). The CDR3: CASSLIGSEQYF. CDR3 bases: TGTGCCAGCAGCTTAATAGGGTCCGAGCAGTACTTC. The whole variable domain, remainder taken from reference TRBV7-9 and TRBJ2-7, is DTGVSQNPRHKITKRGQNVTFRCDPISEHNRLYWYRQTLGQGPEFLTYFQNEAQLEKSRLLSDRFSAERPKGSFSTLEIQRTEQGDSAMYLCASSLIGSEQYFGPGTRLTVT.

This clonotype was recorded many times. J is TRBJ1-1 and V is TRBV7-8, with D possibly matching TRBD1 (5 bases). In germline, CDR1 is SGHVS, CDR2 FQNEAQ. Deletions cut 3 bases from V and 10 bases from J, with 21 bases between. This CDR3 spans 15 amino acids. The CDR3 loop is CASSFRQTFPTGAFF. CDR3 nucleotide sequence: TGTGCCAGCAGCTTTAGACAGACCTTTCCCACGGGAGCTTTCTTT. Full variable domain (remainder filled in from reference TRBV7-8 and TRBJ1-1): GAGVSQSPRYKVAKRGQDVALRCDPISGHVSLFWYQQALGQGPEFLTYFQNEAQLDKSGLPSDRFFAERPEGSVSTLKIQRTQQEDSAVYLCASSFRQTFPTGAFFGQGTRLTVV.

The table lists this clonotype with a few counts. The CDR3 sequence is CASSSVLGGTTNEKLFF. The CDR3 nucleotides read TGTGCCAGCAGCTCCGTACTTGGAGGGACAACTAATGAAAAACTGTTTTTT. The J gene is TRBJ1-4, the V gene TRBV7-9, with D hard to call. The CDR3 loop spans 17 amino acids. The germline CDR1 and CDR2 sequences are SEHNR and FQNEAQ (reference sequence). V was cut by 4 bases and J by 0 bases, with 15 bases left in between.

The chain links TRBV29-1 to TRBJ2-7; the D is unclear. This CDR3 contains 13 residues. The germline gives CDR1 SQVTM, CDR2 ANQGSEA. Trimming removed 4 bases at V and 2 bases at J, with 12 bases between. The CDR3 region is CSVGTSTPYEQYF. CDR3 DNA: TGCAGCGTTGGAACGAGTACCCCCTACGAGCAGTACTTC.

This clonotype was observed a few times. The J gene is TRBJ1-5, the V gene TRBV10-3, with a weak D call TRBD1 (5 bases). Trimming stripped 3 bases from V and 7 bases from J, with 16 bases between. CDR1 is ENHRY, CDR2 SYGVKD, per germline. This CDR3 comprises 15 residues. The CDR3 DNA sequence: TGTGCCATCAGTGATCGGCCCGGAAGGGACCAGCCCCAGCATTTT. It yields the protein CAISDRPGRDQPQHF.

This clonotype was detected ten times or more. V gene TRBV28 combines with J gene TRBJ1-1, with D possibly TRBD1 on 5 matching bases. From germline, CDR1 is MDHEN and CDR2 SYDVKM. V lost 1 base, J lost 5 bases, and 14 bases lay in between. This CDR3 spans 15 amino acids. CDR3 residues: CASSLFQGERTEAFF. The CDR3 DNA is TGTGCCAGCAGTTTATTCCAGGGTGAAAGGACTGAAGCTTTCTTT. The variable domain in full, completed from reference TRBV28 and TRBJ1-1, reads DVKVTQSSRYLVKRTGEKVFLECVQDMDHENMFWYRQDPGLGLRLIYFSYDVKMKEKGDIPEGYSVSREKKERFSLILESASTNQTSMYLCASSLFQGERTEAFFGQGTRLTVV.

This clonotype was recorded a few times. The chain joins TRBV6-5 to TRBJ2-1; no firm D call. CDR3 length equals 13 residues. Trimming left V 4 bases short and J 9 bases short, with 13 bases between. CDR1 and CDR2 (germline): MNHEY, SVGAGI. The CDR3 DNA sequence: TGTGCCAGCAGTTGGGAAGGCGGTTCTGAGCAGTTCTTC. Protein product: CASSWEGGSEQFF.

The sample holds a few counts of this clonotype. V gene TRBV4-1 combines with J gene TRBJ2-7; D may correspond to TRBD1 or TRBD2 (5 bases each). CDR3 length equals 12 residues. The V end lost 11 bases, the J end lost 5 bases, and 16 bases lay between the germline ends. Looked up from germline, CDR1 is MGHRA and CDR2 is YSYEKL. CDR3 sequence (DNA): TGCGCCTCATCAGGGACGACAAACGAGCAGTACTTC. Residues: CASSGTTNEQYF.

Many counts were recorded for this clonotype. The rearrangement joins TRBV29-1 to TRBJ1-1, with D tentatively TRBD1 (6 bases). This CDR3 is 15 amino acids long. V was trimmed by 4 bases and J by 4 bases, leaving 19 bases between them. The germline V gene has CDR1 SQVTM and CDR2 ANQGSEA. This CDR3 reads CSVVGEGGKSTEAFF. The CDR3 coding sequence is TGCAGCGTTGTGGGGGAAGGGGGAAAGAGCACTGAAGCTTTCTTT.

The chain uses TRBV7-2 and TRBJ2-3, with D possibly being TRBD2 (6 bases). The V end lost 4 bases, the J end lost 0 bases, and 11 bases lay between the germline ends. Germline V gene sequence: CDR1 SGHTA, CDR2 FQGNSA. CDR3 size: 15 residues. This chain's CDR3 is CASSSDYLSTDTQYF. CDR3 sequence (DNA): TGTGCCAGCAGCTCGGACTACCTTAGCACAGATACGCAGTATTTT.

This chain joins TRBV2 and TRBJ2-1, with D possibly being TRBD2 (6 bases). Germline CDR1 and CDR2: SNHLY and FYNNEI. This CDR3 is 15 amino acids long. V lost 8 bases, J lost 6 bases, and 20 bases lay in between. The CDR3 reads CASPHPSVLGNEQFF. CDR3 coding DNA: TGTGCCAGCCCGCACCCTAGCGTGCTTGGCAATGAGCAGTTCTTC.